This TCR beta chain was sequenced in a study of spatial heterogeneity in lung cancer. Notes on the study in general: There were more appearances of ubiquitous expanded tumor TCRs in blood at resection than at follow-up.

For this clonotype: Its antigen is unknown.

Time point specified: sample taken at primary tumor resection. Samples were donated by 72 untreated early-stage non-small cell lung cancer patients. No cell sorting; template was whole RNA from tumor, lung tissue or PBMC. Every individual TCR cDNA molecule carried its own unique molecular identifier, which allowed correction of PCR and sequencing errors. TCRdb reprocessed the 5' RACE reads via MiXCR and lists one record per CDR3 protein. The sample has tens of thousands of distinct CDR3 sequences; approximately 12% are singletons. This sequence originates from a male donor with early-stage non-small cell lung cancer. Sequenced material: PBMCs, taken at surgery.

DNA for the CDR3: TGTGCCAGCAGCTCGACCACGAGGCTCGAAGCTTTCTTT. Its translation is CASSSTTRLEAFF. The chain joins TRBV7-2 to TRBJ1-1; D is ambiguous. The CDR3 contains 13 residues. V was cut by 4 bases and J by 8 bases, with 14 bases left in between. The germline V gene encodes CDR1 SGHTA and CDR2 FQGNSA.